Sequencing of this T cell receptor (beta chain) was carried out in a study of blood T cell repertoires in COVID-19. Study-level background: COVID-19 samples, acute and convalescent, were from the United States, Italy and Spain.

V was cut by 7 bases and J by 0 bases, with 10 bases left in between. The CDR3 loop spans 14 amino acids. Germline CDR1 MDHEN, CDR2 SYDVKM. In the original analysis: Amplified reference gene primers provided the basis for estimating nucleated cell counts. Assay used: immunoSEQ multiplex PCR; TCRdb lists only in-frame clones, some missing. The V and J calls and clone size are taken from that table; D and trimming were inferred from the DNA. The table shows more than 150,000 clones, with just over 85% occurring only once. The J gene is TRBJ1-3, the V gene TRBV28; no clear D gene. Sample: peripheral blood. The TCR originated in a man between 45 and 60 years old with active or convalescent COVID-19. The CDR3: CASTLWSSGNTIYF. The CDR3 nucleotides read TGTGCCAGCACCCTTTGGAGCTCTGGAAACACCATATATTTT.